Included here is one T cell receptor beta chain sequence, with context. The antigen remains undetermined. Compared with germline, one end of the junction differs, possibly owing to a read error. TCR beta CDR3 regions were amplified from RNA. TCR CDR3 underwent first-round RT-PCR with the HTBI primer set. TCRdb passed the multiplex PCR reads through MiXCR, listing each CDR3 protein once. Of approximately 560,000 distinct CDR3 sequences in the sample, roughly 46% were seen once. The record originates from a study of T cells in Graves' hyperthyroidism and ophthalmopathy. General study points: Before onset, ophthalmopathy was predicted by the model a median around 6.2 months earlier.

Sequencing used peripheral blood or thyroid tissue (not recorded which). This TCR came from a young woman with Graves' hyperthyroidism.

The CDR3 DNA sequence: TGCAGTGCTAGTAGGACAGGGGGGTACACTGAAGCTTTCTTT. Protein: CSASRTGGYTEAFF. The rearrangement joins TRBV25-1 to TRBJ1-1, with TRBD1 identical over 10 bases. The CDR3 consists of 14 residues. Germline V CDR1 and CDR2: MGHDK, SYGVNS. The whole variable domain, filled in from reference TRBV25-1 and TRBJ1-1, reads EADIYQTPRYLVIGTGKKITLECSQTMGHDKMYWYQQDPGMELHLIHYSYGVNSTEKGDLSSESTVSRIRTEHFPLTLESARPSHTSQYLCSASRTGGYTEAFFGQGTRLTVV.